The 7 T cell receptor beta chains below all came from one sample that was sequenced in a study of T cell repertoires in cytomegalovirus infection. MiXCR, applied by TCRdb to the reads, yields one record per CDR3 protein. Of about 490,000 distinct CDR3 sequences listed, 16% are singletons. The sample consisted of CD8+ T cells from PBMCs. All receptors come from a human donor in good health (CMV status not recorded). Some clones in this sample may be carry-over from other donors' samples.

A word on this clonotype: A read error is possible here, since a much larger clone lies one base away. The chain carries TRBV7-6 and TRBJ2-2; D not resolved. The CDR3 runs to 15 residues. V lost 2 bases, J lost 5 bases, and 12 bases lay in between. Germline V gene sequence: CDR1 SGHVS, CDR2 FNYEAQ. This CDR3 reads CASSLRLDQTGELFF. The CDR3 DNA follows: TGTGCCAGCAGCTTAAGATTGGACCAAACCGGGGAGCTGTTTTTT.

This clonotype was counted at least ten times. This chain uses TRBV25-1 with TRBJ2-5; D not resolved. V dropped 2 bases and J dropped 5 bases, with 15 bases sitting between them. Germline CDR1 reads MGHDK; CDR2 reads SYGVNS. The CDR3 has 15 amino acids. Here the CDR3 DNA reads TGTGCCAGCAGTGAAACGACTCCGCAGACGGAGACCCAGTACTTC. It yields the protein CASSETTPQTETQYF.

V is TRBV28 and J is TRBJ2-7; no definite D call. The germline V gene has CDR1 MDHEN and CDR2 SYDVKM. V was shortened by 10 bases and J by 2 bases, with 21 bases between the two germline ends. The CDR3 has 15 amino acids. The DNA of the CDR3 is TGTGCCACCTCTACCTACATAGAGGACCCCTACGAGCAGTACTTC. As protein: CATSTYIEDPYEQYF.

Turning to this clonotype: This sequence may be a read error, since a much larger clone differs from it by one base. The chain carries TRBV7-9 and TRBJ2-5, with D perhaps matching TRBD2 (5 bases). The CDR3 sequence is 15 residues long. V was shortened by 8 bases and J by 5 bases, with 21 bases between the two germline ends. Germline CDR1 is SEHNR and CDR2 is FQNEAQ (reference sequence). CDR3 loop: CASGRRSEGLETQYF. The CDR3 DNA reads TGTGCCAGCGGCCGCCGGAGTGAGGGCCTTGAGACCCAGTACTTC.

V gene TRBV7-6 combines with J gene TRBJ1-1, with D perhaps TRBD1 (5 bases). This CDR3 has 14 amino acids. Germline assignment: CDR1 SGHVS and CDR2 FNYEAQ. Trimming stripped 6 bases from V and 0 bases from J, with 11 bases between. CDR3 coding DNA: TGTGCCAGCAGGTCCGGGGCCCTGAACACTGAAGCTTTCTTT. Translation: CASRSGALNTEAFF. The full variable domain, in which reference TRBV7-6 and TRBJ1-1 provide the parts outside the CDR3, is GAGVSQSPRYKVTKRGQDVALRCDPISGHVSLYWYRQALGQGPEFLTYFNYEAQQDKSGLPNDRFSAERPEGSISTLTIQRTEQRDSAMYRCASRSGALNTEAFFGQGTRLTVV.

This clonotype occurred a few times. This rearrangement joins TRBV7-9 to TRBJ1-5, with D unresolved. V lost 4 bases and J 1 base, leaving 17 bases between the germline ends. The CDR3 has 17 residues. CDR1 and CDR2 from the germline V gene are SEHNR and FQNEAQ (reference sequence). This CDR3 is CASSSDGAQLSNQPQHF. The DNA for the CDR3 is TGTGCCAGCAGCTCAGATGGAGCCCAGCTAAGCAATCAGCCCCAGCATTTT.

This clonotype has more than one count but fewer than ten. CDR3: CATSDMGQELFF. The CDR3 DNA follows: TGTGCCACCAGTGATATGGGACAGGAGCTGTTTTTT. The rearrangement links TRBV24-1 to TRBJ2-2; D is possibly TRBD1 (6 bases). Looked up from germline, CDR1 is KGHDR and CDR2 is SFDVKD. Trimming left V 3 bases short and J 10 bases short, with 8 bases between. There are 12 residues in the CDR3.